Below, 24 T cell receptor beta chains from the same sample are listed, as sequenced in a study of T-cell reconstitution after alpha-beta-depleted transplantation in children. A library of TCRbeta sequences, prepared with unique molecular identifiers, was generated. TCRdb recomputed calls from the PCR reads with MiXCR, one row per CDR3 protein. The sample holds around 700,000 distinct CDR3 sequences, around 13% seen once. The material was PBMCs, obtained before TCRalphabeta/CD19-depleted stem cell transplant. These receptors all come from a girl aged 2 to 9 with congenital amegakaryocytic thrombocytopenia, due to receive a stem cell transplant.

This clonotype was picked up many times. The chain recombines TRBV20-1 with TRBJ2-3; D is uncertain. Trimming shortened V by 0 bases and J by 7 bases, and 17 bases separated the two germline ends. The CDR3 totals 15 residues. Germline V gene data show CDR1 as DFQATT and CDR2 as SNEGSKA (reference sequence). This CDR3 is CSAREGDLGSNTQYF. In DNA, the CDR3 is TGCAGTGCTAGAGAGGGCGATCTAGGCTCGAATACGCAGTATTTT.

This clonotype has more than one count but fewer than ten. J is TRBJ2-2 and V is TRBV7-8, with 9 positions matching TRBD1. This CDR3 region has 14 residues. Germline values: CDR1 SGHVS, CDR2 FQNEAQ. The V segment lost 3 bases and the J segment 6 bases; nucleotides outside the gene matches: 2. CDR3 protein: CASSLYRGPGELFF. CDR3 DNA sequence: TGTGCCAGCAGCTTGTACAGGGGGCCCGGGGAGCTGTTTTTT.

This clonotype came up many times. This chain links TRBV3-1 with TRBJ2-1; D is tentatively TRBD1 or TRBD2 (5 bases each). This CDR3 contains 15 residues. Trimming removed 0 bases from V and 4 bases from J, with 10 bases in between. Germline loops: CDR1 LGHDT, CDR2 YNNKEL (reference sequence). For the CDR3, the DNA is TGTGCCAGCAGCCAAGATTTCGGGACGTACAATGAGCAGTTCTTC. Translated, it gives CASSQDFGTYNEQFF.

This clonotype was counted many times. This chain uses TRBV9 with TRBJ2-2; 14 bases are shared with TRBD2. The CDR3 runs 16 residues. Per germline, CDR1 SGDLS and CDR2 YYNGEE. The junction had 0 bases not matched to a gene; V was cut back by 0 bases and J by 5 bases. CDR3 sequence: CASSVGLAGGTGELFF. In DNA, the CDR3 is TGTGCCAGCAGCGTAGGACTAGCGGGGGGGACCGGGGAGCTGTTTTTT.

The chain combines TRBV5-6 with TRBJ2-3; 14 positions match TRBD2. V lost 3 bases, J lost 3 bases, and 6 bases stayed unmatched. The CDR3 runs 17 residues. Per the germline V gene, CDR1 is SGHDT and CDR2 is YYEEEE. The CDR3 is CASSSGTSGRTTDTQYF. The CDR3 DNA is TGTGCCAGCAGCTCCGGGACTAGCGGGAGAACGACAGATACGCAGTATTTT.

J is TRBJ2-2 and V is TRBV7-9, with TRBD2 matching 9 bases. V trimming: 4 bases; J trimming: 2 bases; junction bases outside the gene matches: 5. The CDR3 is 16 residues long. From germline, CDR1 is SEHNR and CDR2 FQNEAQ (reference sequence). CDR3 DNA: TGTGCCAGCAGCTACGGCGGGAGGGTAAACACCGGGGAGCTGTTTTTT. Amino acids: CASSYGGRVNTGELFF. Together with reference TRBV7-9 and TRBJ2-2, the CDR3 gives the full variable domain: DTGVSQNPRHKITKRGQNVTFRCDPISEHNRLYWYRQTLGQGPEFLTYFQNEAQLEKSRLLSDRFSAERPKGSFSTLEIQRTEQGDSAMYLCASSYGGRVNTGELFFGEGSRLTVL.

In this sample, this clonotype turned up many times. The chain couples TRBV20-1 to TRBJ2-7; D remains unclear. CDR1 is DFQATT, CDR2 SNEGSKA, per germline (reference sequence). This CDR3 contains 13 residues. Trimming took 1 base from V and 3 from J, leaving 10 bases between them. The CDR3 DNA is TGCAGTGCTAGAGTAGGCACCGACTACGAGCAGTACTTC. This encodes CSARVGTDYEQYF.

This CDR3 reads CASSPASRDRESHPYEQYF. CDR3 nucleotide sequence: TGTGCCAGCTCGCCAGCTAGCCGGGACAGGGAGTCCCATCCCTACGAGCAGTACTTC. This rearrangement joins TRBV18 to TRBJ2-7, with TRBD1 matching 9 bases. The CDR3 totals 19 residues. With V trimmed by 6 bases and J by 2 bases, 20 bases remained unmatched. The germline V gene has CDR1 KGHSH and CDR2 LQKENI.

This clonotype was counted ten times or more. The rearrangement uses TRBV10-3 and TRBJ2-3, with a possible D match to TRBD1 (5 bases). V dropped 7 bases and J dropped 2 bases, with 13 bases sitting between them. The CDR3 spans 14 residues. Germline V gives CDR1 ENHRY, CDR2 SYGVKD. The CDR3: CAIMTTQVTDTQYF. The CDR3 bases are TGTGCCATCATGACGACACAGGTCACAGATACGCAGTATTTT.

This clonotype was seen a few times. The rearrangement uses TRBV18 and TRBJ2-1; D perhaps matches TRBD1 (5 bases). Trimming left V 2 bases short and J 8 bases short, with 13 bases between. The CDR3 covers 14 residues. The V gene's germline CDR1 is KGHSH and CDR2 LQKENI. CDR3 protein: CASSPGAPRHEQFF. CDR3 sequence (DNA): TGTGCCAGCTCACCAGGGGCCCCTCGTCATGAGCAGTTCTTC.

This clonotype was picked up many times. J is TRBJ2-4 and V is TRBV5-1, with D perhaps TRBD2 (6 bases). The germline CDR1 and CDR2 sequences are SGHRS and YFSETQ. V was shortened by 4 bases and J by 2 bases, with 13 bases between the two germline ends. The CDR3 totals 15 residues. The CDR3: CASSPVGGTKNIQYF. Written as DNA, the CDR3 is TGCGCCAGCAGCCCTGTTGGGGGGACCAAAAACATTCAGTACTTC.

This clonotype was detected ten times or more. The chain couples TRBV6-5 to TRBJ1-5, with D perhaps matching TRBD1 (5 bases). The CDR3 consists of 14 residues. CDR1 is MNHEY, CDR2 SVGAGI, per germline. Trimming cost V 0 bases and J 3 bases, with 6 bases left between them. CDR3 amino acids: CASSYSTVNQPQHF. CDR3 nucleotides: TGTGCCAGCAGTTACTCGACAGTCAATCAGCCCCAGCATTTT.

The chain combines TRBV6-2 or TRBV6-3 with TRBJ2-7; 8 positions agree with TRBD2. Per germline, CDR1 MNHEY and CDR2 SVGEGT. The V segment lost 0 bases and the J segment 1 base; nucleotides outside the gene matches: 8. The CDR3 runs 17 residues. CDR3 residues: CASSYSHTSGTSYEQYF. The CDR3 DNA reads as TGTGCCAGCAGTTACTCTCACACTAGCGGAACGTCCTACGAGCAGTACTTC.

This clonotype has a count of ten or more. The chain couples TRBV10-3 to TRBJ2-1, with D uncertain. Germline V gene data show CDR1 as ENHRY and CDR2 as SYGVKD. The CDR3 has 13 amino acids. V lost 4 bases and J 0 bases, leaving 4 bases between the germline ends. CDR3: CAISGDSYNEQFF. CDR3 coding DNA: TGTGCCATCAGTGGGGACTCCTACAATGAGCAGTTCTTC.

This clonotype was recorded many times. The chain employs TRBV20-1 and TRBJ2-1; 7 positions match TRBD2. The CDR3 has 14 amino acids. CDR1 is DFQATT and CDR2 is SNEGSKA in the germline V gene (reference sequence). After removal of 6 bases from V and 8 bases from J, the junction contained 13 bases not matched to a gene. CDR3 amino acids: CSAAPPTSRYEQFF. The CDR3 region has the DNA TGCAGTGCGGCCCCACCGACTAGCCGTTATGAGCAGTTCTTC.

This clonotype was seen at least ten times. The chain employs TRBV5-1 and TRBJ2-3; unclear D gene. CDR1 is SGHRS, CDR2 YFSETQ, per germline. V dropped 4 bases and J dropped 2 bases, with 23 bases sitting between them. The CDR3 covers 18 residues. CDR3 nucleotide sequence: TGCGCCAGCAGCCAACCAGGCCACTCGCGGCAATCCACAGATACGCAGTATTTT. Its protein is CASSQPGHSRQSTDTQYF.

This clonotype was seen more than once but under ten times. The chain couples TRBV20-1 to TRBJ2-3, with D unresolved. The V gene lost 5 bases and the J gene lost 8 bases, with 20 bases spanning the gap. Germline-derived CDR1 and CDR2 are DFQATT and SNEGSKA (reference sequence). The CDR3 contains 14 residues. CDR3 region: CSASLDFTPGTQYF. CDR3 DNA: TGCAGTGCTTCCCTCGACTTCACTCCGGGTACGCAGTATTTT.

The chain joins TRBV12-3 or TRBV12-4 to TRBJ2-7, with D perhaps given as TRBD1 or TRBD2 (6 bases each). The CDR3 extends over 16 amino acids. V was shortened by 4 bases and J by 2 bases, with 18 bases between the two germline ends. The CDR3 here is CASSSEGVGRPYEQYF. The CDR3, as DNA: TGTGCCAGCAGTTCTGAGGGGGTTGGGAGGCCCTACGAGCAGTACTTC.

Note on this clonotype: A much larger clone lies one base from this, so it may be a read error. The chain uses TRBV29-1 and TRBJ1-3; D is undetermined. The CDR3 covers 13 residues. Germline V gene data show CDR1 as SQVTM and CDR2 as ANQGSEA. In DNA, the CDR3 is TGCAGCGTCGAACGGAGCTCTGCAAACACCATATATTTT. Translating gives CSVERSSANTIYF. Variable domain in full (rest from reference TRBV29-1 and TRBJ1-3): SAVISQKPSRDICQRGTSLTIQCQVDSQVTMMFWYRQQPGQSLTLIATANQGSEATYESGFVIDKFPISRPNLTFSTLTVSNMSPEDSSIYLCSVERSSANTIYFGEGSWLTVV.

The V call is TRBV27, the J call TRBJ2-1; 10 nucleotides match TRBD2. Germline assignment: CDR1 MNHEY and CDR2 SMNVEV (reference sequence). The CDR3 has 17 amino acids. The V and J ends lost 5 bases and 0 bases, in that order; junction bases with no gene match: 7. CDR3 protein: CASSELAGMSSYNEQFF. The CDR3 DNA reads TGTGCCAGCAGTGAACTAGCGGGAATGAGCTCCTACAATGAGCAGTTCTTC.

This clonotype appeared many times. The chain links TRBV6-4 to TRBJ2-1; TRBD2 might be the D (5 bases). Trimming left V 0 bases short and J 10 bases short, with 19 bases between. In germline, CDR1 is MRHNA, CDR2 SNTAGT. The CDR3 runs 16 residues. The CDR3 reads CASSDSSPGSRGEQFF. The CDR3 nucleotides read TGTGCCAGCAGTGACTCCTCCCCGGGCAGCCGGGGAGAGCAGTTCTTC.

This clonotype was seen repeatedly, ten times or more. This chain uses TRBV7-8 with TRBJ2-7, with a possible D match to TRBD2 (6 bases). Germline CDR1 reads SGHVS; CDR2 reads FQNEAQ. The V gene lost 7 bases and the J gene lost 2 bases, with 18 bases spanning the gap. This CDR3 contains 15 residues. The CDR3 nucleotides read TGTGCCAGCAACACTGACCGGGAGAATCCCTACGAGCAGTACTTC. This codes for CASNTDRENPYEQYF. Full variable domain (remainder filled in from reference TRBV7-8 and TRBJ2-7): GAGVSQSPRYKVAKRGQDVALRCDPISGHVSLFWYQQALGQGPEFLTYFQNEAQLDKSGLPSDRFFAERPEGSVSTLKIQRTQQEDSAVYLCASNTDRENPYEQYFGPGTRLTVT.

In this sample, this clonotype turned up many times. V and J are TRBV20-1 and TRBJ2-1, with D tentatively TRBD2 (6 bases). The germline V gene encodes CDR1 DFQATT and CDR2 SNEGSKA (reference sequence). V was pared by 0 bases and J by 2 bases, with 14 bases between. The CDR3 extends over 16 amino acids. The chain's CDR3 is CSAREPSVFTYNEQFF. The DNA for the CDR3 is TGCAGTGCTAGAGAGCCTAGCGTTTTTACCTACAATGAGCAGTTCTTC.

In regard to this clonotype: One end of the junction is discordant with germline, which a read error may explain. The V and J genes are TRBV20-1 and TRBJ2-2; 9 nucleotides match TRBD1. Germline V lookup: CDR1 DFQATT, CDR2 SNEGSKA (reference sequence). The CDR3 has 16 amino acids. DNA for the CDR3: TGCAGTGCTAGAGTATGGGACAGGGTGAACCCCGGGGAGCTGTTTTTT. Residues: CSARVWDRVNPGELFF.